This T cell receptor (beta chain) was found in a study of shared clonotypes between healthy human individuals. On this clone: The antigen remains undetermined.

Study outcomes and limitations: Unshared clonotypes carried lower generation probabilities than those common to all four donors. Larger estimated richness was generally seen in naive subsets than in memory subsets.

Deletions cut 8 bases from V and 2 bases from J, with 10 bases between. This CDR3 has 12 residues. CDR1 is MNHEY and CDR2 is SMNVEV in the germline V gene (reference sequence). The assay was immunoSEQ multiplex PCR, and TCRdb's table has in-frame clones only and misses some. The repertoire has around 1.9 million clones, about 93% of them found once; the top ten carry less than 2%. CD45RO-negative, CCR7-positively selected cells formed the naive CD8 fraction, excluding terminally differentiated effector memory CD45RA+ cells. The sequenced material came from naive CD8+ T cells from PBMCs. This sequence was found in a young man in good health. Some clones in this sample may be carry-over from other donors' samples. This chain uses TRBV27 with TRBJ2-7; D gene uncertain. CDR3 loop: CASGVSAYEQYF. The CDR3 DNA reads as TGTGCCAGCGGGGTCTCTGCCTACGAGCAGTACTTC.